This T cell receptor beta chain derives from a study of blood T cell repertoires in COVID-19. As for the study in general: Acute and convalescent COVID-19 samples came from the United States, Italy and Spain. PBMCs, B-cell-depleted T cells, or T cells provided the cDNA or gDNA that made up the material.

Authors' methods: The authors estimated nucleated cell counts from reference gene primer amplification. Assay used: immunoSEQ multiplex PCR; TCRdb lists only in-frame clones, some missing. The V and J calls and clone size come from that table; D and trimming were worked out from the DNA. The sample includes over 150,000 clones, 83% of them seen just once. Germline V gene sequence: CDR1 MNHEY, CDR2 SVGAGI. J gave up 4 bases and V 5 bases, and 5 bases lay outside the gene matches. The CDR3 runs to 14 residues. The source is a woman in her 70s who had recovered from COVID-19. The chain joins TRBV6-5 to TRBJ2-7, with TRBD2 identical over 10 bases. Specimen: peripheral blood. The CDR3 reads CASSRTAGGYEQYF. DNA of the CDR3: TGTGCCAGCAGTCGGACAGCGGGAGGGTACGAGCAGTACTTC.